This TCR beta chain was recovered during a study of T cells in tumors after PD-1 blockade. Study as a whole: Patients received pembrolizumab 200 mg every 3 weeks or cemiplimab 350 mg every 2 weeks. Some patients also took daily vismodegib 150 mg during anti-PD-1 treatment.

Findings and limits, study-wide: Peripheral recruitment is suggested, as some novel exhausted tumor clones were in pre-treatment blood.

CDR1 is KGHSH, CDR2 LQKENI, per germline. The V and J ends lost 3 bases and 3 bases, in that order; junction bases with no gene match: 14. The CDR3 covers 19 residues. Details on this clone: The antigen remains undetermined.

Some clones are missing from TCRdb's copy, which holds only in-frame ones; the method was immunoSEQ multiplex PCR. The sample carries roughly 35,000 clones, 73% recorded once. This sample comprised PBMCs, obtained after anti-PD-1 treatment. The chain has TRBV18 and TRBJ2-3; 11 bases agree with TRBD1. This clonotype was sampled from a human donor with basal cell carcinoma. For the CDR3, the DNA is TGTGCCAGCTCACCTCTACTATTGACCGGGACAGGGGGGACAGATACGCAGTATTTT. As protein: CASSPLLLTGTGGTDTQYF.